The 24 T cell receptor beta chains presented below share a single source sample, sequenced in a study of shared clonotypes between healthy human individuals (dated by TCRdb to the early 2020s). Receptors were amplified or captured by the immunoSEQ multiplex PCR assay. The immuneACCESS repertoire file appears here via TCRdb, limited to in-frame rearrangements. These files lack a portion of the clones; in checked studies, under half of the deficit traces to unresolved V genes, and the cause of the others is not known. This sample lists around 1.6 million clones; approximately 98% were detected once. Clones ranked in the top ten supply approximately 0.44% of the sample. The sample taken for sequencing was naive CD4+ T cells sorted from blood. What this sample's cell subset or site label stands for: CD45RA+ positively selected. The origin of the receptors is a man aged 25-45 years in good health.

V is TRBV28 and J is TRBJ2-1; possibly TRBD1 or TRBD2 for D (5 bases each). This CDR3 comprises 13 residues. Looked up from germline, CDR1 is MDHEN and CDR2 is SYDVKM. The V and J ends lost 8 bases and 2 bases respectively, with 10 bases between them. The CDR3 sequence is CASCGGPYNEQFF. CDR3 DNA sequence: TGTGCCAGCTGTGGGGGACCCTACAATGAGCAGTTCTTC.

V and J are TRBV5-1 and TRBJ2-2; the match to TRBD1 covers 10 bases. There are 15 residues in the CDR3. The junction had 2 bases not matched to a gene; V was cut back by 2 bases and J by 4 bases. Germline CDR1 and CDR2: SGHRS and YFSETQ. The CDR3 here is CASSFGTGVTGELFF. As DNA, the CDR3 is TGCGCCAGCAGCTTCGGGACAGGGGTCACCGGGGAGCTGTTTTTT. The full variable domain, its missing parts supplied by reference TRBV5-1 and TRBJ2-2, is KAGVTQTPRYLIKTRGQQVTLSCSPISGHRSVSWYQQTPGQGLQFLFEYFSETQRNKGNFPGRFSGRQFSNSRSEMNVSTLELGDSALYLCASSFGTGVTGELFFGEGSRLTVL.

The rearrangement uses TRBV7-3 and TRBJ2-5; 9 positions match TRBD2. Germline lookup yields CDR1 SGHTA and CDR2 FQGTGA. This CDR3 is 14 amino acids long. The J segment lost 2 bases and the V segment lost 6 bases, leaving 4 bases of the junction unmatched. CDR3 residues: CASRVSGGQETQYF. CDR3 nucleotide sequence: TGTGCCAGCAGGGTTAGCGGGGGACAAGAGACCCAGTACTTC.

In the case of this clone: This specimen includes other DNA sequences encoding the same CDR3. This chain connects TRBV5-4 to TRBJ2-3; no reliable D call. The length of the CDR3 is 12 residues. V shed 4 bases and J shed 6 bases, with 9 bases lying between them. Per germline, CDR1 SGHNT and CDR2 YYREEE (reference sequence). This chain's CDR3 is CASSLVGDTQYF. The DNA for the CDR3 is TGTGCCAGCAGCCTGGTAGGGGATACGCAGTATTTT. The full variable domain, with the rest looked up from reference TRBV5-4 and TRBJ2-3, is ETGVTQSPTHLIKTRGQQVTLRCSSQSGHNTVSWYQQALGQGPQFIFQYYREEENGRGNFPPRFSGLQFPNYSSELNVNALELDDSALYLCASSLVGDTQYFGPGTRLTVL.

This rearrangement joins TRBV7-8 to TRBJ2-3; 9 bases are a match to TRBD1. This CDR3 spans 17 amino acids. Germline V gene sequence: CDR1 SGHVS, CDR2 FQNEAQ. V dropped 5 bases and J dropped 3; count of bases not matched to a gene: 12. The CDR3 sequence is CASSIQGAVGFTDTQYF. In nucleotides, the CDR3 is TGTGCCAGCAGCATACAGGGGGCAGTCGGATTTACAGATACGCAGTATTTT.

The J gene is TRBJ2-5, the V gene TRBV9; D may be TRBD2 (5 bases). V gave up 5 bases and J gave up 7 bases, with 18 bases separating them. The CDR3 has 14 residues. Germline V CDR1 and CDR2: SGDLS, YYNGEE. CDR3 residues: CASRQTSGIGTQYF. CDR3 nucleotide sequence: TGTGCCAGCAGACAAACTAGTGGTATTGGGACCCAGTACTTC.

The J gene is TRBJ2-7, the V gene TRBV27; 16 nucleotides align to TRBD2. J was trimmed by 3 bases and V by 5 bases; bases with no gene match: 4. Germline CDR1 MNHEY, CDR2 SMNVEV (reference sequence). The CDR3 consists of 16 residues. The CDR3 DNA reads as TGTGCCAGCAGTCCGGGACTAGCGGGAGGGCACTACGAGCAGTACTTC. It is translated as CASSPGLAGGHYEQYF.

The rearrangement uses TRBV29-1 and TRBJ2-1; D gene ambiguous. Trimming left V 4 bases short and J 7 bases short, with 8 bases between. Germline assignment: CDR1 SQVTM and CDR2 ANQGSEA. This CDR3 has 11 amino acids. This CDR3 reads CSVVPRNEQFF. The CDR3 DNA follows: TGCAGCGTTGTCCCCCGTAATGAGCAGTTCTTC.

This rearrangement joins TRBV7-9 to TRBJ2-5; possibly TRBD2 for D (6 bases). V was cut by 5 bases and J by 5 bases, with 21 bases left in between. CDR3 length: 16 amino acids. In germline, CDR1 is SEHNR, CDR2 FQNEAQ (reference sequence). CDR3 protein: CASSRGGDLGRETQYF. CDR3 bases: TGTGCCAGCAGCCGGGGTGGGGACTTAGGGCGTGAGACCCAGTACTTC.

The table lists this clone with a count of one. This chain connects TRBV19 to TRBJ2-2, with D unresolved. Germline-derived CDR1 and CDR2 are LNHDA and SQIVND (reference sequence). The CDR3 runs 13 residues. Trimming stripped 3 bases from V and 5 bases from J, with 7 bases between. The CDR3 DNA is TGTGCCAGTAGTATGGCCGGGACCGGGGAGCTGTTTTTT. Its translation is CASSMAGTGELFF.

The CDR3: CASSSRPAGNEKLFF. CDR3 in DNA: TGTGCCAGCAGCTCCCGGCCCGCGGGTAATGAAAAACTGTTTTTT. The rearrangement joins TRBV7-9 to TRBJ1-4; D is unresolved. There are 15 residues in the CDR3. Germline CDR1 SEHNR, CDR2 FQNEAQ (reference sequence). V lost 4 bases and J lost 4, with 13 bases in between.

The chain has TRBV5-1 and TRBJ1-1, with D unresolved. This CDR3 has 15 residues. V lost 0 bases to trimming and J lost 1 base, with 10 bases between them. Germline CDR1 SGHRS, CDR2 YFSETQ. The CDR3 protein is CASSLVPDQNTEAFF. DNA of the CDR3: TGCGCCAGCAGCTTGGTACCCGACCAGAACACTGAAGCTTTCTTT.

V usage is TRBV19 and J usage is TRBJ2-2, with D uncertain. The V and J ends lost 3 bases and 2 bases respectively, with 13 bases between them. Germline V CDR1 and CDR2: LNHDA, SQIVND (reference sequence). This CDR3 region has 16 residues. CDR3 bases: TGTGCCAGTAGTATGGGAAGGACCACCAACACCGGGGAGCTGTTTTTT. It yields the protein CASSMGRTTNTGELFF.

The chain employs TRBV20-1 and TRBJ2-5; D gene uncertain. Germline loops: CDR1 DFQATT, CDR2 SNEGSKA (reference sequence). The germline V and J ends were trimmed by 6 bases and 5 bases, with 10 bases remaining between them. The CDR3 sequence is 11 residues long. This CDR3 is CSALLRETQYF. CDR3 bases: TGCAGTGCCCTATTGAGGGAGACCCAGTACTTC.

In this sample, this clone turned up once. The V and J genes are TRBV27 and TRBJ2-2; D ambiguous. Germline-derived CDR1 and CDR2 are MNHEY and SMNVEV (reference sequence). V was cut by 2 bases and J by 9 bases, with 13 bases left in between. The CDR3 is made up of 14 amino acids. In DNA, the CDR3 is TGTGCCAGCAGTTTAAAAGACATGAGTAGGGAGCTGTTTTTT. Residues: CASSLKDMSRELFF.

This chain links TRBV5-1 with TRBJ1-2; D not resolved. V was cut by 0 bases and J by 8 bases, with 20 bases left in between. This CDR3 region has 16 residues. Germline CDR1 reads SGHRS; CDR2 reads YFSETQ. The chain's CDR3 is CASSLGAEAGSEGYTF. The CDR3 DNA reads as TGCGCCAGCAGCTTGGGGGCCGAGGCGGGTTCAGAAGGCTACACCTTC. The variable domain in full, completed from reference TRBV5-1 and TRBJ1-2, reads KAGVTQTPRYLIKTRGQQVTLSCSPISGHRSVSWYQQTPGQGLQFLFEYFSETQRNKGNFPGRFSGRQFSNSRSEMNVSTLELGDSALYLCASSLGAEAGSEGYTFGSGTRLTVV.

This rearrangement joins TRBV29-1 to TRBJ1-1, with D uncertain. The CDR3 extends over 12 amino acids. V was pared by 8 bases and J by 3 bases, with 13 bases between. The V gene's germline CDR1 is SQVTM and CDR2 ANQGSEA. CDR3 DNA: TGCAGCACCGGACTCTGGGACACTGAAGCTTTCTTT. This codes for CSTGLWDTEAFF.

This clone was found once. The rearrangement joins TRBV29-1 to TRBJ2-3; D tentatively fits TRBD1 or TRBD2 (6 bases each). The CDR3 spans 13 residues. V was clipped by 6 bases and J by 7 bases, with 17 bases between them. CDR1 is SQVTM, CDR2 ANQGSEA, per germline. The CDR3 loop is CSVASFGGNTQYF. CDR3 in DNA: TGCAGCGTCGCAAGTTTCGGGGGCAATACGCAGTATTTT.

This clone was seen just once. The chain combines TRBV2 with TRBJ2-2, with 9 positions matching TRBD1. CDR1 and CDR2 from the germline V gene are SNHLY and FYNNEI. CDR3 length: 15 residues. V lost 5 bases to trimming and J lost 6 bases; unmatched junction nucleotides: 7. The CDR3 spells CASSNRGRNPGELFF. CDR3 in DNA: TGTGCCAGCAGTAACAGGGGGCGCAACCCCGGGGAGCTGTTTTTT.

V and J are TRBV27 and TRBJ2-5; 11 bases fit TRBD1. The V segment lost 7 bases and the J segment 5 bases; nucleotides outside the gene matches: 9. Germline CDR1 is MNHEY and CDR2 is SMNVEV (reference sequence). This CDR3 comprises 15 residues. CDR3 amino acids: CASTPGQGAWETQYF. In DNA form, the CDR3 reads TGTGCCAGCACCCCAGGACAGGGGGCATGGGAGACCCAGTACTTC.

The CDR3 nucleotides read TGTGCCACCAGCAGAGATAGGGGCGACAATCAGCCCCAGCATTTT. Translation gives CATSRDRGDNQPQHF. The V gene is TRBV15, the J gene TRBJ1-5; D possibly corresponds to TRBD1 (5 bases). The germline CDR1 and CDR2 sequences are LNHNV and YYDKDF (reference sequence). This CDR3 has 15 amino acids. The V and J ends lost 0 bases and 3 bases respectively, with 9 bases between them.

Concerning this clone itself: One end of the junction does not line up with germline, which may come from a read error. This same CDR3 is encoded by further DNA sequences in the sample. This chain connects TRBV15 to TRBJ1-3, with D unresolved. Germline-derived CDR1 and CDR2 are LNHNV and YYDKDF (reference sequence). The CDR3 totals 14 residues. The DNA of the CDR3 is TGTGCCACCAGCCGAGACATCTCTGGAAACACCATATATTTT. Protein sequence: CATSRDISGNTIYF.

The gene calls are TRBV27 and TRBJ2-6; D gene ambiguous. V dropped 5 bases and J dropped 0 bases, with 11 bases sitting between them. The CDR3 is made up of 16 amino acids. Germline loops: CDR1 MNHEY, CDR2 SMNVEV (reference sequence). This CDR3 reads CASSRHIDSGANVLTF. CDR3 nucleotide sequence: TGTGCCAGCAGTCGGCACATAGACTCTGGGGCCAACGTCCTGACTTTC.

This chain joins TRBV4-2 and TRBJ1-1; D is perhaps TRBD1 (6 bases). There are 15 residues in the CDR3. Trimming cost V 0 bases and J 1 base, with 9 bases left between them. CDR1 and CDR2 from the germline V gene are LGHNA and YNFKEQ. For the CDR3, the DNA is TGTGCCAGCAGCCAAGATCCGGGACAGAACACTGAAGCTTTCTTT. Encoded protein: CASSQDPGQNTEAFF.